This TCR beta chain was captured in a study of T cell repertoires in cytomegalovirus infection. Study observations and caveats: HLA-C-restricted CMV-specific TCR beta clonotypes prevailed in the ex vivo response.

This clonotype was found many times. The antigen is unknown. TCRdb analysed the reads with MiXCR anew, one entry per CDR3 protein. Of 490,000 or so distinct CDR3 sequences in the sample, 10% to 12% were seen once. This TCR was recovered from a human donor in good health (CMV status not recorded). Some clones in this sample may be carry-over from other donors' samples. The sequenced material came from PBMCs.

CDR3 DNA sequence: TGTGCTAGTGGTTCGGACAGGGTTGATCAGCCCCAGCATTTT. Encoded protein: CASGSDRVDQPQHF. V is TRBV12-5 and J is TRBJ1-5; 8 bases line up with TRBD1. V lost 4 bases, J lost 5 bases, and 4 bases stayed unmatched. Germline V gene data show CDR1 as LGHNT and CDR2 as FRNRAP. This CDR3 spans 14 amino acids. Full variable domain (rest looked up from reference TRBV12-5 and TRBJ1-5): DARVTQTPRHKVTEMGQEVTMRCQPILGHNTVFWYRQTMMQGLELLAYFRNRAPLDDSGMPKDRFSAEMPDATLATLKIQPSEPRDSAVYFCASGSDRVDQPQHFGDGTRLSIL.